The TCR beta chain under discussion was sequenced for a study of beta chain features in type 1 diabetes. Study in general: Sorted cells numbering 107,917,701 were examined across all samples. General study findings and limits: The VDJ junctions of type 1 diabetes patients carried fewer insertions and more deletions. Shortening that was moderate but significant affected the TCRB CDR3s of Type 1 diabetes patients in all four CD4+ subsets. Whether TCRB rearrangement is influenced by HLA type went unresolved here.

Every bit of the isolated RNA underwent reverse transcription, so sequencing read expressed TCRB transcripts. Each sample of naive, central memory or regulatory T cells had, on average, about 3.5 million reads. The assay was immunoSEQ multiplex PCR, and TCRdb's table has in-frame clones only and misses some. The sample includes under 300,000 clones, roughly 22% of them seen just once. A word on this clone: Antigen unknown.

The CDR3 has 16 amino acids. Germline assignment: CDR1 SGHTA and CDR2 FQGTGA. Trimming removed 4 bases from V and 1 base from J; junction bases left unmatched: 6. This clonotype was sampled from a woman in her thirties or forties with type 1 diabetes. The chain uses TRBV7-3 and TRBJ2-3, with TRBD2 matching over 9 bases. The sample was naive CD4+ T cells from blood. The CDR3 loop is CASSSPRTSGTDTQYF. CDR3 in DNA: TGTGCCAGCAGCTCCCCAAGGACTAGCGGCACAGATACGCAGTATTTT.